Following are 10 T cell receptor beta chains from one sample sequenced in a study of blood T cell repertoires in COVID-19. The method was immunoSEQ multiplex PCR; TCRdb's version includes in-frame clones alone and lacks a portion of them. The table records about 160,000 clones, 92% of them present only once. Sequencing was done on a sample of peripheral blood. These receptors were collected from a man aged 25 to 40 with COVID-19, enrolled during active disease.

In its sample, this clone was seen once. This sequence joins TRBV7-9 and TRBJ1-2; D gene unclear. This CDR3 spans 15 amino acids. The V gene lost 0 bases and the J gene lost 4 bases, with 12 bases spanning the gap. From germline, CDR1 is SEHNR and CDR2 FQNEAQ (reference sequence). CDR3 protein: CASSLAPPGIYGYTF. In DNA form, the CDR3 reads TGTGCCAGCAGCTTAGCGCCCCCGGGGATCTATGGCTACACCTTC.

The chain recombines TRBV9 with TRBJ1-5; D is unresolved. CDR3 length equals 15 residues. Germline V gene lookup returns CDR1 SGDLS and CDR2 YYNGEE. Trimming pared 0 bases from V and 6 bases from J, leaving 13 bases between. The DNA of the CDR3 is TGTGCCAGCAGCGTAGACCCCATGGCGGGTCAGCCCCAGCATTTT. Translated: CASSVDPMAGQPQHF.

The chain recombines TRBV24-1 with TRBJ1-2, with TRBD1 as a possible D gene (5 bases). Germline CDR1 and CDR2: KGHDR and SFDVKD. Trimming cost V 9 bases and J 7 bases, with 11 bases left between them. The CDR3 contains 11 residues. CDR3 DNA: TGTGCCACCGTCAGGGTGGGTGGCTACACCTTC. Protein product: CATVRVGGYTF.

The gene calls are TRBV29-1 and TRBJ2-2; perhaps TRBD2 as D (5 bases). Germline assignment: CDR1 SQVTM and CDR2 ANQGSEA. The CDR3 covers 13 residues. V dropped 4 bases and J dropped 5 bases, with 11 bases sitting between them. The CDR3 coding sequence is TGCAGCGTTGGAGGGTTGTTAACCGGGGAGCTGTTTTTT. Translating it yields CSVGGLLTGELFF.

This clone was seen more than once but under ten times. The CDR3 DNA follows: TGTGCCTGGACGACAGGGTCACTCTACGAGCAGTACTTC. Protein product: CAWTTGSLYEQYF. The chain employs TRBV30 and TRBJ2-7; 7 bases are shared with TRBD1. Unmatched junction bases numbered 6, after V lost 4 bases and J lost 3 bases. CDR1 is GTSNPN and CDR2 is SVGIG in the germline V gene (reference sequence). The CDR3 is 13 residues long.

The chain links TRBV20-1 to TRBJ1-2; D unclear. Germline V gene sequence: CDR1 DFQATT, CDR2 SNEGSKA (reference sequence). This CDR3 region has 17 residues. Trimming left V 3 bases short and J 0 bases short, with 20 bases between. The CDR3 sequence is CSASKYVRRVPNYGYTF. The CDR3 DNA reads TGCAGTGCTAGTAAATATGTCCGCCGAGTTCCTAACTATGGCTACACCTTC.

This rearrangement joins TRBV7-9 to TRBJ2-3; D is perhaps TRBD1 (7 bases). Trimming stripped 5 bases from V and 8 bases from J, with 23 bases between. The CDR3 runs 16 residues. Germline V lookup: CDR1 SEHNR, CDR2 FQNEAQ (reference sequence). The CDR3 loop is CASSLAGGPGGTTQYF. The CDR3 nucleotides are TGTGCCAGCAGCCTCGCCGGGGGACCAGGGGGGACTACGCAGTATTTT.

The rearrangement links TRBV28 to TRBJ1-2; tentatively, D is TRBD1 (5 bases). Germline-derived CDR1 and CDR2 are MDHEN and SYDVKM. The CDR3 length is 13 residues. Between the trimmed V and J ends, which lost 6 bases and 6 bases, there was a span of 14 bases. CDR3 bases: TGTGCCAGCAGACCCGACAGTTTAAATGGCTACACCTTC. Amino acids: CASRPDSLNGYTF.

This chain joins TRBV19 and TRBJ1-5; D remains ambiguous. This CDR3 is 13 amino acids long. Trimming removed 10 bases at V and 0 bases at J, with 10 bases between. Germline V lookup: CDR1 LNHDA, CDR2 SQIVND (reference sequence). CDR3 nucleotides: TGTGCCACCGCCGGGGTTAGCAATCAGCCCCAGCATTTT. This codes for CATAGVSNQPQHF.

This chain connects TRBV2 to TRBJ1-2; D gene ambiguous. Germline V gene data show CDR1 as SNHLY and CDR2 as FYNNEI. CDR3 length equals 12 residues. The germline V and J ends were trimmed by 4 bases and 4 bases, with 7 bases remaining between them. CDR3 protein: CASSAEGYGYTF. Written as DNA, the CDR3 is TGTGCCAGCAGTGCGGAGGGCTATGGCTACACCTTC.